The TCR beta chain under discussion was sequenced for a study of cytomegalovirus exposure and HLA in healthy donors. Study in general: A later analysis reported the 95 to 150 validation repertoires used the same platform as the approximately 670 first-cohort repertoires. Findings of the study overall: TCR beta chains numbering 164 were designated cytomegalovirus-associated.

Generated by immunoSEQ multiplex PCR, the TCRdb table keeps only in-frame clones and is missing some. The sample gives about 190,000 clones, approximately 83% of which show up once; roughly 2.8% is in the top ten. About this clone itself: Its antigen is as yet unknown.

Trimming removed 4 bases from V and 5 bases from J, with 18 bases in between. The CDR3 runs 15 residues. The germline V gene has CDR1 SGDLS and CDR2 YYNGEE. Sequenced sample: PBMCs. The chain carries TRBV9 and TRBJ1-1, with D unclear. The receptor was isolated from a woman aged 18-35 years in good health and CMV-seropositive. The DNA of the CDR3 is TGTGCCAGCAGCAACCCTGGAGGACCCAGAACTGAAGCTTTCTTT. Protein: CASSNPGGPRTEAFF. Full variable domain (outside the CDR3, taken from reference TRBV9 and TRBJ1-1): DSGVTQTPKHLITATGQRVTLRCSPRSGDLSVYWYQQSLDQGLQFLIQYYNGEERAKGNILERFSAQQFPDLHSELNLSSLELGDSALYFCASSNPGGPRTEAFFGQGTRLTVV.